These 18 T cell receptor beta chains came from one sample sequenced in a study of blood T cell repertoires in COVID-19. Assay used: immunoSEQ multiplex PCR; TCRdb lists only in-frame clones, some missing. The data show about 140,000 clones, around 86% seen once. Sequencing was carried out using peripheral blood. Every receptor here comes from a human donor in a cohort sampled during active COVID-19.

The count of this clone is one. This sequence joins TRBV7-9 and TRBJ2-2; tentative D call: TRBD1 (5 bases). Germline V gene lookup returns CDR1 SEHNR and CDR2 FQNEAQ (reference sequence). The V end lost 8 bases, the J end lost 6 bases, and 16 bases lay between the germline ends. CDR3 length equals 14 residues. The CDR3 coding sequence is TGTGCCAGCTCCAAGTCAGAACAGGCCGGGGAGCTGTTTTTT. Encoded protein: CASSKSEQAGELFF.

The chain employs TRBV14 and TRBJ2-2, with 8 positions matching TRBD1. The germline CDR1 and CDR2 sequences are SGHDN and FVKESK. J lost 0 bases, V lost 4 bases, and 7 bases had no gene match. This CDR3 is built from 17 residues. The CDR3, as DNA: TGTGCCAGCAGCCCCCGGACAGGGATCGCGAACACCGGGGAGCTGTTTTTT. Protein product: CASSPRTGIANTGELFF. Together with reference TRBV14 and TRBJ2-2, the CDR3 gives the full variable domain: EAGVTQFPSHSVIEKGQTVTLRCDPISGHDNLYWYRRVMGKEIKFLLHFVKESKQDESGMPNNRFLAERTGGTYSTLKVQPAELEDSGVYFCASSPRTGIANTGELFFGEGSRLTVL.

This sequence joins TRBV4-1 and TRBJ1-1, with TRBD1 as a possible D gene (5 bases). Germline loops: CDR1 MGHRA, CDR2 YSYEKL. Trimming removed 5 bases at V and 0 bases at J, with 10 bases between. This CDR3 has 14 amino acids. The CDR3 DNA sequence: TGCGCCAGCAGCTTACGGACATTGAACACTGAAGCTTTCTTT. Protein product: CASSLRTLNTEAFF.

The V and J genes are TRBV30 and TRBJ1-1, with 9 bases identical to TRBD1. The CDR3 covers 14 residues. The J segment lost 3 bases and the V segment lost 5 bases, leaving 7 bases of the junction unmatched. Germline values: CDR1 GTSNPN, CDR2 SVGIG (reference sequence). The CDR3 sequence is CAWATGTGYTEAFF. The CDR3 DNA sequence: TGTGCCTGGGCCACCGGGACAGGGTACACTGAAGCTTTCTTT.

The chain combines TRBV25-1 with TRBJ2-5, with 7 bases fitting TRBD2. The CDR3 covers 15 residues. V was clipped by 0 bases and J by 2 bases; unmatched bases: 3. Germline V lookup: CDR1 MGHDK, CDR2 SYGVNS. CDR3 in amino acids: CASSEYAGGQETQYF. The CDR3 coding sequence is TGTGCCAGCAGTGAATACGCCGGGGGGCAAGAGACCCAGTACTTC.

The rearrangement joins TRBV4-1 to TRBJ2-3; D may be TRBD2 (7 bases). Trimming cost V 1 base and J 2 bases, with 10 bases left between them. The germline CDR1 and CDR2 sequences are MGHRA and YSYEKL. This CDR3 spans 15 amino acids. Here the CDR3 DNA reads TGCGCCAGCAGCCAAGTGGCGGGGGCCACAGATACGCAGTATTTT. Amino acid sequence: CASSQVAGATDTQYF.

The V and J genes are TRBV28 and TRBJ2-7; TRBD1 matches 8 bases. Germline lookup yields CDR1 MDHEN and CDR2 SYDVKM. J gave up 4 bases and V 6 bases, and 14 bases lay outside the gene matches. This CDR3 has 16 amino acids. CDR3 protein: CASSPLGQGRRYEQYF. CDR3 sequence (DNA): TGTGCCAGCAGCCCCCTCGGACAGGGAAGAAGGTACGAGCAGTACTTC.

The chain employs TRBV5-1 and TRBJ1-4; D perhaps matches TRBD1 (5 bases). Germline V gene data show CDR1 as SGHRS and CDR2 as YFSETQ. The V end lost 4 bases, the J end lost 0 bases, and 10 bases lay between the germline ends. The CDR3 is made up of 15 amino acids. CDR3 amino acids: CASSQAGTTNEKLFF. As DNA, the CDR3 is TGCGCCAGCAGCCAGGCAGGGACAACTAATGAAAAACTGTTTTTT. The entire variable domain, with the rest obtained from reference TRBV5-1 and TRBJ1-4, is as follows: KAGVTQTPRYLIKTRGQQVTLSCSPISGHRSVSWYQQTPGQGLQFLFEYFSETQRNKGNFPGRFSGRQFSNSRSEMNVSTLELGDSALYLCASSQAGTTNEKLFFGSGTQLSVL.

The chain combines TRBV7-9 with TRBJ2-1; a possible D gene is TRBD1 (6 bases). V was shortened by 5 bases and J by 7 bases, with 21 bases between the two germline ends. Germline CDR1 reads SEHNR; CDR2 reads FQNEAQ (reference sequence). This CDR3 region has 16 residues. The DNA of the CDR3 is TGTGCCAGCAGCCTACAAACAGGGATCACGCAGAATGAGCAGTTCTTC. Translated: CASSLQTGITQNEQFF.

The chain couples TRBV5-1 to TRBJ2-5; D gene unclear. Between the trimmed V and J ends, which lost 2 bases and 5 bases, there was a span of 13 bases. There are 14 residues in the CDR3. Looked up from germline, CDR1 is SGHRS and CDR2 is YFSETQ. CDR3 bases: TGCGCCAGCAGCTTACGATCAGGATGGGAGACCCAGTACTTC. This gives the protein CASSLRSGWETQYF.

V is TRBV16 and J is TRBJ2-5; 9 positions agree with TRBD2. This CDR3 has 16 amino acids. Germline-derived CDR1 and CDR2 are KGHSY and FQNENV. Trimming took 0 bases from V and 1 from J; bases not matched to a gene: 3. The CDR3 reads CASSQSLAGRQETQYF. The CDR3, as DNA: TGTGCCAGCAGCCAATCTCTAGCGGGACGCCAAGAGACCCAGTACTTC.

V and J are TRBV28 and TRBJ2-3, with 8 bases aligning to TRBD1. In germline, CDR1 is MDHEN, CDR2 SYDVKM. This CDR3 is built from 18 residues. The junction had 16 bases not matched to a gene; V was cut back by 6 bases and J by 2 bases. The CDR3 sequence: CASSTQIGGQGPTDTQYF. The CDR3 DNA sequence: TGTGCCAGCAGCACCCAAATAGGAGGACAGGGCCCCACAGATACGCAGTATTTT.

This clone is classed as medium-sized. This chain links TRBV4-2 with TRBJ2-7; unclear D gene. Germline V lookup: CDR1 LGHNA, CDR2 YNFKEQ. This CDR3 region has 15 residues. Trimming removed 0 bases at V and 0 bases at J, with 9 bases between. The CDR3 loop is CASSQDAYSSYEQYF. In nucleotides, the CDR3 is TGTGCCAGCAGCCAAGATGCCTACAGCTCCTACGAGCAGTACTTC.

This chain uses TRBV24-1 with TRBJ2-2, with TRBD1 identical over 7 bases. The germline CDR1 and CDR2 sequences are KGHDR and SFDVKD. The ends lost 4 bases at V and 0 bases at J; junction bases unmatched: 4. The length of the CDR3 is 16 residues. The CDR3 nucleotides are TGTGCCACCAGTGACACCGGGACAGCGAACACCGGGGAGCTGTTTTTT. Protein: CATSDTGTANTGELFF.

The rearrangement links TRBV30 to TRBJ2-3, with 9 nucleotides matching TRBD2. The CDR3 is made up of 19 amino acids. V dropped 0 bases and J dropped 5; count of bases not matched to a gene: 18. Germline loops: CDR1 GTSNPN, CDR2 SVGIG (reference sequence). This chain's CDR3 is CAWSVLGGRAPGDRDTQYF. CDR3 DNA: TGTGCCTGGAGTGTACTTGGCGGGAGGGCCCCCGGGGACCGAGATACGCAGTATTTT.

The V and J genes are TRBV9 and TRBJ1-6; TRBD1 is a possible D gene (6 bases). The CDR3 has 14 residues. CDR1 and CDR2 from the germline V gene are SGDLS and YYNGEE. V lost 4 bases to trimming and J lost 7 bases, with 12 bases between them. The CDR3 coding sequence is TGTGCCAGCAGCTCAAGGGGGACCAATTCACCCCTCCACTTT. Its translation: CASSSRGTNSPLHF.

V is TRBV14 and J is TRBJ1-6; no clear D. Trimming cost V 2 bases and J 10 bases, with 15 bases left between them. Germline values: CDR1 SGHDN, CDR2 FVKESK. This CDR3 is 15 amino acids long. This CDR3 is CASSQWVNPGSPLHF. The CDR3 bases are TGTGCCAGCAGCCAATGGGTAAACCCCGGGTCACCCCTCCACTTT.

The V call is TRBV28, the J call TRBJ1-2, with 7 bases aligning to TRBD1. From germline, CDR1 is MDHEN and CDR2 SYDVKM. CDR3 size: 14 residues. Germline trimming cut 6 bases from V and 3 bases from J; bases unmatched to any gene: 7. The CDR3 reads CASRPGTADYGYTF. CDR3 nucleotide sequence: TGTGCCAGCAGGCCGGGGACAGCCGACTATGGCTACACCTTC.